This T cell receptor beta chain originates from a study of siplizumab effects on memory and regulatory T cells. Repertoires were generated with immunoSEQ multiplex PCR, while TCRdb's copy carries only in-frame clones and drops some. The data contain tens of thousands of clones, roughly 93% of them singletons. About this clone itself: The antigen is not known.

Study-level points and caveats: Memory cells seemed less diverse than naive T cells, which seemed major alloresponse contributors.

The V gene's germline CDR1 is SGDLS and CDR2 YYNGEE. Trimming removed 3 bases from V and 0 bases from J, with 16 bases in between. The CDR3 has 17 residues. The receptor was derived from a human donor in good health. The gene calls are TRBV9 and TRBJ1-3; TRBD1 is a possible D gene (5 bases). What was sequenced was CD8+ T cells sorted from blood. The CDR3 here is CASSGTLSTDSGNTIYF. CDR3 in DNA: TGTGCCAGCAGCGGGACACTATCGACAGACTCTGGAAACACCATATATTTT.